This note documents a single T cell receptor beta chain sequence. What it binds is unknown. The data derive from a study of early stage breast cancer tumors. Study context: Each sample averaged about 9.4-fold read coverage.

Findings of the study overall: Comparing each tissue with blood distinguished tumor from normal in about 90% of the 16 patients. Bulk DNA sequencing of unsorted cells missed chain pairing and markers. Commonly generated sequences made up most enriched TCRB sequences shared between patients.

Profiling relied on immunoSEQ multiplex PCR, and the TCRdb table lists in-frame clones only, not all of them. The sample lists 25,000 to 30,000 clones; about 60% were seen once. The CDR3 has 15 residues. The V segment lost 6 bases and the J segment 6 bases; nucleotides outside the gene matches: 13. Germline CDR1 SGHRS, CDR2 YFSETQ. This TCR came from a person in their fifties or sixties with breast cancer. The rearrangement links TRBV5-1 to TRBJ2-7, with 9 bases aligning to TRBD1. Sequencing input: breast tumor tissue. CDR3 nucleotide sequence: TGCGCCAGCACCTCGACGGGACAGGGAGGTCTCGAGCAGTACTTC. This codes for CASTSTGQGGLEQYF.